A selection of T cell receptor beta chains follows, all from one sample in a study of cytomegalovirus exposure and HLA in healthy donors. Only in-frame clones appear in the TCRdb table, and some are missing; sequencing was by immunoSEQ multiplex PCR. The table includes about 98,000 clones, more than 75% detected once. The source material was PBMCs. The receptor source for this set is a human donor in good health. The CDR3 runs from the conserved cysteine through the conserved F or W. The order of the fields is D gene, J gene, V gene, clone size, CDR3 DNA, CDR3 protein. A D gene is named only where the DNA matches it firmly. Clone size is stated in some rows and not others, as once, few, many or a class when expanded.

>NA|TRBJ1-3|TRBV6-1|NA
TGTGCCAGCAGTGTCCCCTTGGAGGTTACCTCTGGAAACACCATATATTTT
CASSVPLEVTSGNTIYF
>NA|TRBJ2-7|TRBV7-9|NA
TGTGCCAGCAGCTTATCACCGACAAATTACGAGCAGTACTTC
CASSLSPTNYEQYF
>TRBD1|TRBJ2-7|TRBV12-5|NA
TGTGCTAGTGGTTTGGTACTAGGACAGGGCTACGAGCAGTACTTC
CASGLVLGQGYEQYF
>NA|TRBJ1-5|TRBV4-3|NA
TGCGCCAGCAGCCAAGATCTGTCAGGCAATCAGCCCCAGCATTTT
CASSQDLSGNQPQHF
>NA|TRBJ1-2|TRBV9|NA
TGTGCCAGCAGCGTAGCTAACGGGGGAACTGGCTACACCTTC
CASSVANGGTGYTF
>NA|TRBJ2-2|TRBV6-4|NA
TGTGCCAGCAGTGGAACGGGACTGAGCACTGGGGAGCTGTTTTTT
CASSGTGLSTGELFF
>NA|TRBJ2-7|TRBV5-1|NA
TGCGCCAGCAGCTTACTTAGCCTCTACGAGCAGTACTTC
CASSLLSLYEQYF
>NA|TRBJ2-1|TRBV5-1|NA
TGCGCCAGCAGCTTGTTATCGTCTACAGCACGGGAGCAGTTCTTC
CASSLLSSTAREQFF
>TRBD1|TRBJ1-5|TRBV18|NA
TGTGCCAGCTCACAGACAGGGGGTCTCAATCAGCCCCAGCATTTT
CASSQTGGLNQPQHF
>NA|TRBJ1-4|TRBV7-6|NA
TGTGCCAGCAGCTTAGGGGCAGGCAAAGAAAAACTGTTTTTT
CASSLGAGKEKLFF
>NA|TRBJ2-5|TRBV6-1|NA
TGTGCCAGCAGTAGGGAGTTCCAAGAGACCCAGTACTTC
CASSREFQETQYF
>TRBD1|TRBJ2-2|TRBV6-5|few
TGTGCCAGCGCGACAGGGGGCAGTGCCGGGGAGCTGTTTTTT
CASATGGSAGELFF
>NA|TRBJ1-3|TRBV6-1|few
TGTGCCACCCTCCCCCTCGATCGGGCTGGAAACACCATATATTTT
CATLPLDRAGNTIYF
>NA|TRBJ1-1|TRBV6-1|NA
TGTGCCAGCAGTGAAGGGGCCTTTATAACACCTGAAGCTTTCTTT
CASSEGAFITPEAFF
>NA|TRBJ1-1|TRBV5-1|NA
TGCGCCAGCCTTTCAGGGGCGGGTATGAACACTGAAGCTTTCTTT
CASLSGAGMNTEAFF
>TRBD1|TRBJ1-5|TRBV11-2|NA
TGTGCCAGCAGCGCCGACAGGGCGGGTCAGCCCCAGCATTTT
CASSADRAGQPQHF
>NA|TRBJ1-1|TRBV18|NA
TGTGCCAGCTCACCCGAGACATCGGGAGAAGCTTTCTTT
CASSPETSGEAFF
>NA|TRBJ1-3|TRBV15|NA
TGTGCCACCAGCAGTGCCGGTAATGGAAACACCATATATTTT
CATSSAGNGNTIYF
>TRBD1|TRBJ1-5|TRBV27|NA
TGTGCCAGCAGCCCAAGGGGGACAGGGGCGGACAATCAGCCCCAGCATTTT
CASSPRGTGADNQPQHF
>NA|TRBJ1-5|TRBV18|NA
TGTGCCAGCTCACAACAGGGTGGTCAGCCCCAGCATTTT
CASSQQGGQPQHF
>NA|TRBJ2-7|TRBV21-1|NA
TGTGCCAGCAGCAATCTAGCGGGAGGAATCTACGAGCAGTACTTC
CASSNLAGGIYEQYF
>NA|TRBJ2-7|TRBV6-1|NA
TGTGCCAGCAGTGAAGTAATGTACGAGCAGTACTTC
CASSEVMYEQYF
>NA|TRBJ1-2|TRBV5-4|NA
TGTGCCAGCAGCAAGGATGAGGGAGGGACTAACTATGGCTACCCCTTC
CASSKDEGGTNYGYPF
>NA|TRBJ1-2|TRBV27|NA
TGTGCCAGCAGTTTTGGGGGGATCGGTGGCTACACCTTC
CASSFGGIGGYTF
>NA|TRBJ2-6|TRBV10-2|once
TGCGCCAGCACCCTAGGGAGCTCTGGGGCCAACGTCCTGACTTTC
CASTLGSSGANVLTF
>NA|TRBJ1-2|TRBV27|NA
TGTGCCAGCAGTTTCAACGGACTCTTTGTTAATGGCTACACCTTC
CASSFNGLFVNGYTF
>NA|TRBJ2-2|TRBV5-1|NA
TGCGCCAGCAGCTACTCTAGCCCAACGTTGTCCGGGGAGCTGTTTTTT
CASSYSSPTLSGELFF
>TRBD1|TRBJ2-7|TRBV5-4|NA
TGTGCCAGCAGCTTGGGCGGACAGGGTTTCAGCGAGCAGTACTTC
CASSLGGQGFSEQYF
>NA|TRBJ2-1|TRBV6-4|NA
TGTGCCAGCCGGCCCGACAGCTCCTACAATGAGCAGTTCTTC
CASRPDSSYNEQFF
>TRBD1|TRBJ2-7|TRBV5-6|NA
TGTGCCAGCAGCTGGGAGGGACAGGGCCGGACGAAGCAGTACTTC
CASSWEGQGRTKQYF
>NA|TRBJ1-1|TRBV25-1|NA
TGTGCCAGCAGTGAGGTTAACAGGGTGGGTCACACTGAAGCTTTCTTT
CASSEVNRVGHTEAFF